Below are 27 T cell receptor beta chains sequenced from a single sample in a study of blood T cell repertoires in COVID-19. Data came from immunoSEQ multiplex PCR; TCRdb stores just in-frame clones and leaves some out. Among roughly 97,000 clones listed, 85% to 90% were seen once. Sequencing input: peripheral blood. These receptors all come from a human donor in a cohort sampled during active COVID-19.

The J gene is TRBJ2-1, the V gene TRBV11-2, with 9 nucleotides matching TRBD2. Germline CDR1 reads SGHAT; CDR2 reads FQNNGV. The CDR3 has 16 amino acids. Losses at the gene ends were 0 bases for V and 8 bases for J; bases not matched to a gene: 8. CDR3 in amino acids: CASSLDPPSGTHEQFF. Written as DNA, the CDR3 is TGTGCCAGCAGCTTAGACCCCCCTAGCGGGACCCATGAGCAGTTCTTC.

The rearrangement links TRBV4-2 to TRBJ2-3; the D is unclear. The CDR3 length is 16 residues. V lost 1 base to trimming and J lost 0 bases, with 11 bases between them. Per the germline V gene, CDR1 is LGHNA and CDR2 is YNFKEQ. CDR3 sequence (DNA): TGTGCCAGCAGCCAAGGCGTTCGACAAAGCACAGATACGCAGTATTTT. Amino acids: CASSQGVRQSTDTQYF.

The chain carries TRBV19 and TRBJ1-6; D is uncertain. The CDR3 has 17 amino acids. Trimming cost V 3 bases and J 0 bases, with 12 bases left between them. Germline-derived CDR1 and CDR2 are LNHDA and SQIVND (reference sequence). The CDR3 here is CASSMGSYSSYNSPLHF. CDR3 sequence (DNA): TGTGCCAGTAGTATGGGCTCTTACAGCTCCTATAATTCACCCCTCCACTTT.

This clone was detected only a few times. The CDR3 loop is CASSWLAGDNEQFF. CDR3 DNA: TGTGCCAGCAGTTGGCTAGCGGGGGACAATGAGCAGTTCTTC. This chain connects TRBV27 to TRBJ2-1; 10 positions match TRBD2. V trimming: 4 bases; J trimming: 5 bases; junction bases outside the gene matches: 2. Germline V gene sequence: CDR1 MNHEY, CDR2 SMNVEV (reference sequence). The CDR3 is 14 residues long.

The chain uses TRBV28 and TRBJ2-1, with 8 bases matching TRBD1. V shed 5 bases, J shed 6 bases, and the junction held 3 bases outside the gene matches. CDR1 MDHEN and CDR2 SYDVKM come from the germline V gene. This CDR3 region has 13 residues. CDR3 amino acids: CASSPQGANEQFF. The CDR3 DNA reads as TGTGCCAGCAGTCCGCAGGGGGCCAATGAGCAGTTCTTC.

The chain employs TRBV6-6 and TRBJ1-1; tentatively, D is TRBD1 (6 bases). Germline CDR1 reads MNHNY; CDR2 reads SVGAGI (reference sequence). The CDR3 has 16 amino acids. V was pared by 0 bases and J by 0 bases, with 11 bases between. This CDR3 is CASSYSRGALNTEAFF. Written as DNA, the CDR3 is TGTGCCAGCAGTTACTCGCGGGGGGCTCTGAACACTGAAGCTTTCTTT.

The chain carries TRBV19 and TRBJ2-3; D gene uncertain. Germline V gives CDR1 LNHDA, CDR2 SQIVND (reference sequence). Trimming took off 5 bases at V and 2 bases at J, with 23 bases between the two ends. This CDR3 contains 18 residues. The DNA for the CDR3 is TGTGCCAGTAGTCCCCGAATCCCGGTAGCAGAGCCCACAGATACGCAGTATTTT. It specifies CASSPRIPVAEPTDTQYF.

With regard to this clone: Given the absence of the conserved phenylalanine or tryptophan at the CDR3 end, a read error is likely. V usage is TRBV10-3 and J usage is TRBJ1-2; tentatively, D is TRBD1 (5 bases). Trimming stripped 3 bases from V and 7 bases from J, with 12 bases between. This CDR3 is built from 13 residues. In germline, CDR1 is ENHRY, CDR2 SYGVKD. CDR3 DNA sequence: TGTGCCATCAGTGACCCCAGGGAAGGTGGCTACACCCTC. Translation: CAISDPREGGYTL.

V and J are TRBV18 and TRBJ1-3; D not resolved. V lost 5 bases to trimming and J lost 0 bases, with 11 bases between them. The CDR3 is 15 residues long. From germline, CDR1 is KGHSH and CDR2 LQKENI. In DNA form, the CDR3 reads TGTGCCAGCTCAATGACATCAGACTCTGGAAACACCATATATTTT. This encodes CASSMTSDSGNTIYF.

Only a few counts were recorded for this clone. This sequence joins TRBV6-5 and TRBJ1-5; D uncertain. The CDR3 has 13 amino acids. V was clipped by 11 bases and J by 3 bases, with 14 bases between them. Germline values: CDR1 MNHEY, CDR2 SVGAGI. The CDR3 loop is CAVGDGYNQPQHF. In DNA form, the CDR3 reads TGTGCCGTAGGAGACGGCTACAATCAGCCCCAGCATTTT.

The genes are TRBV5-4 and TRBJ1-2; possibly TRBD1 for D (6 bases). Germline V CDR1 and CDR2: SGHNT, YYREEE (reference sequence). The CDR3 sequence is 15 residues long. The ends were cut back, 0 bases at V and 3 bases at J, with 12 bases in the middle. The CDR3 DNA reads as TGTGCCAGCAGCTTGGGGGCGGGGGCAGACTATGGCTACACCTTC. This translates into CASSLGAGADYGYTF.

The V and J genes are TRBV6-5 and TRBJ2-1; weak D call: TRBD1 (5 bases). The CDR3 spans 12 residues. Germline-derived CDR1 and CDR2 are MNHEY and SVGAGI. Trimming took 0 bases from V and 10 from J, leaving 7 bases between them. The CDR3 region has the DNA TGTGCCAGCAGTTACTCAGGGGTGGAGCAGTTCTTC. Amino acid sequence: CASSYSGVEQFF.

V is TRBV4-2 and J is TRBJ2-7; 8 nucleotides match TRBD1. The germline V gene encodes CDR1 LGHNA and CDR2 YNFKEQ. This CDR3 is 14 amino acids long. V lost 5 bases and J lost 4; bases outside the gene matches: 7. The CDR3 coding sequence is TGTGCCAGCAGCACCCGGACAGGGTTGTACGAGCAGTACTTC. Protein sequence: CASSTRTGLYEQYF.

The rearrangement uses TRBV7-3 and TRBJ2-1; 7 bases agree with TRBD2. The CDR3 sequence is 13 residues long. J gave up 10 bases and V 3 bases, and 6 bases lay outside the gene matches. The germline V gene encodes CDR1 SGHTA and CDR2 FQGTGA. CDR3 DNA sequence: TGTGCCAGCAGCTTCTCTGGGGAGGGAGAGCAGTTCTTC. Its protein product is CASSFSGEGEQFF. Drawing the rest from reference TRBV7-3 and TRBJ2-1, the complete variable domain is GAGVSQTPSNKVTEKGKYVELRCDPISGHTALYWYRQSLGQGPEFLIYFQGTGAADDSGLPNDRFFAVRPEGSVSTLKIQRTERGDSAVYLCASSFSGEGEQFFGPGTRLTVL.

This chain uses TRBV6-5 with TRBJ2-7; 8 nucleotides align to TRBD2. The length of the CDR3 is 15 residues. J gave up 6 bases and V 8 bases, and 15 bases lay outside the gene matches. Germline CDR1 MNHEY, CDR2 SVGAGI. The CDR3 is CASWRGAGEVGEQYF. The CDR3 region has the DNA TGTGCCAGCTGGAGGGGAGCGGGAGAGGTTGGCGAGCAGTACTTC.

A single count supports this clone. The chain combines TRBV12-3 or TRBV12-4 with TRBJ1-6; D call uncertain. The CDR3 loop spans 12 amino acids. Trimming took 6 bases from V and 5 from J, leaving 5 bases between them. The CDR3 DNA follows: TGTGCCAGCAGCGGAGATAATTCACCCCTCCACTTT. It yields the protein CASSGDNSPLHF.

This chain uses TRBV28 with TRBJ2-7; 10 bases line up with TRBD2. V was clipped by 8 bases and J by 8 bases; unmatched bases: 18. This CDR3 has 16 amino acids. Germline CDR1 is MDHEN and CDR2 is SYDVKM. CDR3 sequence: CASLTIAGGSPWKQYF. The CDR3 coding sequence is TGTGCCAGCCTTACCATAGCGGGAGGCTCCCCCTGGAAGCAGTACTTC.

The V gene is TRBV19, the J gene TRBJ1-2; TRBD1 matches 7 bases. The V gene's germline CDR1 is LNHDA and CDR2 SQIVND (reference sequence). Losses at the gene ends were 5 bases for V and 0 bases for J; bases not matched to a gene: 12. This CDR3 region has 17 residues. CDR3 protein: CASSPDRDRVANYGYTF. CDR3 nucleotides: TGTGCCAGTAGTCCCGACCGTGACAGGGTCGCTAACTATGGCTACACCTTC.

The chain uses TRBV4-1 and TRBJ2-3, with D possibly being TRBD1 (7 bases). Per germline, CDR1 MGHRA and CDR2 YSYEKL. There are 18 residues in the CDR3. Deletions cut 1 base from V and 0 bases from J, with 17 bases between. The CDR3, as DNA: TGCGCCAGCAGCCAAGGCATGGCGGGACAGATGAGCACAGATACGCAGTATTTT. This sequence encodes CASSQGMAGQMSTDTQYF.

CDR3 nucleotide sequence: TGTGCCAGCAGCCACACCCTAGCGGGAGAGTACAATGAGCAGTTCTTC. This gives the protein CASSHTLAGEYNEQFF. The V gene is TRBV28, the J gene TRBJ2-1; 10 bases fit TRBD2. The junction had 9 bases not matched to a gene; V was cut back by 6 bases and J by 4 bases. Germline CDR1 reads MDHEN; CDR2 reads SYDVKM. The CDR3 spans 16 residues.

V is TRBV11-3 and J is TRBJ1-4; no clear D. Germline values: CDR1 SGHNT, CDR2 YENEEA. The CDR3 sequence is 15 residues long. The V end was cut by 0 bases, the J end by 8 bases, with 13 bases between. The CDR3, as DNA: TGTGCCAGCAGCTTAGATCTGCGGGTTGGGGAAAAACTGTTTTTT. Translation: CASSLDLRVGEKLFF.

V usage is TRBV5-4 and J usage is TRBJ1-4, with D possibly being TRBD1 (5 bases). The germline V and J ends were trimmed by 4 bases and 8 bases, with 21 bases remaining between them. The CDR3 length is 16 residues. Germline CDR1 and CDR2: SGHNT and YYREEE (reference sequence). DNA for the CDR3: TGTGCCAGCAGCCGATTGGAGGGACGGACTGGGGAAAAACTGTTTTTT. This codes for CASSRLEGRTGEKLFF.

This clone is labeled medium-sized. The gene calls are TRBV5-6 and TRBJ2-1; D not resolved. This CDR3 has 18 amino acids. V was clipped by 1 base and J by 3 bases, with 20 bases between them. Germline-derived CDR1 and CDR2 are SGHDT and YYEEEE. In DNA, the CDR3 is TGTGCCAGCAGCTTGTCGGCGAGCGACGCCCGCTACTACAATGAGCAGTTCTTC. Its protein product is CASSLSASDARYYNEQFF. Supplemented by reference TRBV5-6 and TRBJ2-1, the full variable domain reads DAGVTQSPTHLIKTRGQQVTLRCSPKSGHDTVSWYQQALGQGPQFIFQYYEEEERQRGNFPDRFSGHQFPNYSSELNVNALLLGDSALYLCASSLSASDARYYNEQFFGPGTRLTVL.

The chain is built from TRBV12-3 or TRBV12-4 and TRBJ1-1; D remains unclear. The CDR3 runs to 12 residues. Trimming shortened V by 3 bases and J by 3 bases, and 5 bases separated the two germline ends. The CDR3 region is CASSFSDTEAFF. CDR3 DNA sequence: TGTGCCAGCAGTTTTTCAGACACTGAAGCTTTCTTT.

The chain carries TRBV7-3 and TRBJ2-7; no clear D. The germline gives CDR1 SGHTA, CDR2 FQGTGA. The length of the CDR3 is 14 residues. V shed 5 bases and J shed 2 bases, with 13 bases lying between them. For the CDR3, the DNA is TGTGCCAGCAGCCCAAGCGCGACTGCCTACGAGCAGTACTTC. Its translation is CASSPSATAYEQYF.

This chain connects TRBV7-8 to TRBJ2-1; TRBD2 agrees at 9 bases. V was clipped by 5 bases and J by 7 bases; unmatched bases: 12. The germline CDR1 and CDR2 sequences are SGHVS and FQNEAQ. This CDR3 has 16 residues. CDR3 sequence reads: CASSRIGLARTNEQFF. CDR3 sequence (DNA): TGTGCCAGCAGCCGGATAGGACTAGCGAGGACTAATGAGCAGTTCTTC.

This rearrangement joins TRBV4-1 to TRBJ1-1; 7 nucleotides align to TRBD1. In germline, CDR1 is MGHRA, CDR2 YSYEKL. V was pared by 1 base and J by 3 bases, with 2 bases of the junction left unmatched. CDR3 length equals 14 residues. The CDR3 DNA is TGCGCCAGCAGCCAAGGGGACAGAGACACTGAAGCTTTCTTT. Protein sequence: CASSQGDRDTEAFF.